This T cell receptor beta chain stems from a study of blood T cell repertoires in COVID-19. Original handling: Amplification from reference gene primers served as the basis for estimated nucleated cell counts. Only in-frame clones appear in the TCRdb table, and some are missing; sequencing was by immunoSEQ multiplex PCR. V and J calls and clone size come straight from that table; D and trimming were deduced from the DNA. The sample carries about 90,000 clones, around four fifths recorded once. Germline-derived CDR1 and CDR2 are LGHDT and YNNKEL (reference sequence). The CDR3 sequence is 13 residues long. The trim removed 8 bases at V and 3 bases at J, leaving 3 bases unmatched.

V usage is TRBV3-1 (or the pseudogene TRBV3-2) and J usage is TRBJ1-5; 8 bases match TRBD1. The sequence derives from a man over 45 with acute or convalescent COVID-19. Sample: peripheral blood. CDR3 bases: TGTGCCAGCTCAGGGGGCATCAATCAGCCCCAGCATTTT. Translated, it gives CASSGGINQPQHF.